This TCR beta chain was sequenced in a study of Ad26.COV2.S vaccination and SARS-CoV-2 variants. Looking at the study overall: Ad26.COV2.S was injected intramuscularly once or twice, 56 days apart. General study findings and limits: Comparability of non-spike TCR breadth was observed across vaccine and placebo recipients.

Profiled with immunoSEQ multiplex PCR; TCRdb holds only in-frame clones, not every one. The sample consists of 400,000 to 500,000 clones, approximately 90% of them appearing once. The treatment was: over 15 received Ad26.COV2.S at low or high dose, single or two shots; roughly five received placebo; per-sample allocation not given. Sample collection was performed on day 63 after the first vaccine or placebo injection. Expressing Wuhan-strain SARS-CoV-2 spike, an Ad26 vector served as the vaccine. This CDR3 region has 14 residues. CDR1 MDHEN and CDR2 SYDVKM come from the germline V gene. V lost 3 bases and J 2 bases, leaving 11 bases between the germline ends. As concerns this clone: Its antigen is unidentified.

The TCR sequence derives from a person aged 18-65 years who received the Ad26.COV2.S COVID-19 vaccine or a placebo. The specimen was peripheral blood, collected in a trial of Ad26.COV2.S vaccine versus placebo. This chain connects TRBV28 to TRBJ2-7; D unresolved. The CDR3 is CASSFQFRAYEQYF. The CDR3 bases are TGTGCCAGCAGTTTTCAATTTCGGGCCTACGAGCAGTACTTC.